The source of this TCR beta chain is a study of Tregs in tolerant kidney transplant recipients. From germline, CDR1 is SEHNR and CDR2 FQNEAQ (reference sequence). The CDR3 is 16 amino acids. The trim removed 5 bases at V and 2 bases at J, leaving 10 bases unmatched. Sequencing used immunoSEQ multiplex PCR; TCRdb keeps in-frame clones, though not all of them. The sample holds 200,000 to 300,000 clones, about 80% seen once. Regarding this clone: Antigen unknown.

CD4+CD25+CD127- Tregs, CD4+CD25- non-Tregs, CD4 and CD8 cells were sorted. Study-level findings and limits: Findings come from small patient numbers and require larger validation. Expanding Tregs on activated donor B cells appeared to best identify donor-specific TCRbeta clones. This study did not directly address biological reproducibility.

The V call is TRBV7-9, the J call TRBJ2-3, with 7 bases lining up with TRBD1. This clonotype was sampled from a human donor in good health. Material for sequencing was CD4+ T cells from blood. The CDR3 DNA follows: TGTGCCAGCAGCATCGGGACAGCCTCCCCCACAGATACGCAGTATTTT. It translates to CASSIGTASPTDTQYF. Variable domain in full (rest from reference TRBV7-9 and TRBJ2-3): DTGVSQNPRHKITKRGQNVTFRCDPISEHNRLYWYRQTLGQGPEFLTYFQNEAQLEKSRLLSDRFSAERPKGSFSTLEIQRTEQGDSAMYLCASSIGTASPTDTQYFGPGTRLTVL.